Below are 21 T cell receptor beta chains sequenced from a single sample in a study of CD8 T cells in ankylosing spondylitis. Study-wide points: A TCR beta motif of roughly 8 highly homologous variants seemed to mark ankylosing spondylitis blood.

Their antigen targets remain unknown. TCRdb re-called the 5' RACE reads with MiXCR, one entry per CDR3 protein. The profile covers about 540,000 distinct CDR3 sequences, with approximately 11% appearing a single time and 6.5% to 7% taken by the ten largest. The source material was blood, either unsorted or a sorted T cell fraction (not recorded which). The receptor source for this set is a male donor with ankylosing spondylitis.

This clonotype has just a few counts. The CDR3 coding sequence is TGTGCCAGCAGCTTACTCGTACAGGGCCAGGGAGAAAAACTGTTTTTT. Its translation: CASSLLVQGQGEKLFF. The chain carries TRBV7-8 and TRBJ1-4, with a tentative D call TRBD1 (6 bases). Germline CDR1 SGHVS, CDR2 FQNEAQ. V was clipped by 2 bases and J by 8 bases, with 18 bases between them. CDR3 length: 16 amino acids.

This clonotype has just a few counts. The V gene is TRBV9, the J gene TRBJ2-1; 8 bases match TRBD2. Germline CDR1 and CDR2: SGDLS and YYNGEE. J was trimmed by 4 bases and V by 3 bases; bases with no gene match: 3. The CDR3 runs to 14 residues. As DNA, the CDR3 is TGTGCCAGCAGCGCCGGGGGGGTGTACAATGAGCAGTTCTTC. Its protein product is CASSAGGVYNEQFF.

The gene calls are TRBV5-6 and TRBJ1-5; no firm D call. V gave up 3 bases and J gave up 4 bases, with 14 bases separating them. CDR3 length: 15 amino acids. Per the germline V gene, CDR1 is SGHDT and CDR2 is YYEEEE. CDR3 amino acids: CASSSRWGGNQPQHF. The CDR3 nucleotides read TGTGCCAGCAGCTCCCGGTGGGGTGGAAATCAGCCCCAGCATTTT.

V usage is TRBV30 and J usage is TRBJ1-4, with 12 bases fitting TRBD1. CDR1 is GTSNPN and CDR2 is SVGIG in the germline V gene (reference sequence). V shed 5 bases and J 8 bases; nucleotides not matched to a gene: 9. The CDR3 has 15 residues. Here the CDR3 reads CAWGDLGQGAEKLFF. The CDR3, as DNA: TGTGCCTGGGGGGACCTGGGACAGGGGGCGGAAAAACTGTTTTTT.

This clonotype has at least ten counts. CDR3 sequence (DNA): TGTGCCAGCAGTTTAGGGAAGGGCGGGACCCAGTACTTC. Translating it yields CASSLGKGGTQYF. The genes are TRBV27 and TRBJ2-5; D is unclear. This CDR3 region has 13 residues. Germline values: CDR1 MNHEY, CDR2 SMNVEV (reference sequence). The V gene lost 2 bases and the J gene lost 7 bases, with 11 bases spanning the gap.

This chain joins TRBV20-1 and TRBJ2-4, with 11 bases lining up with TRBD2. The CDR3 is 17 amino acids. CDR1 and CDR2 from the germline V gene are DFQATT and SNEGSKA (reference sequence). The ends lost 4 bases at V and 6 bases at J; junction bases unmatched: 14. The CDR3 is CSATIAGGFGLGNIQYF. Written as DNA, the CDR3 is TGCAGTGCTACGATAGCGGGAGGGTTTGGGCTAGGAAACATTCAGTACTTC.

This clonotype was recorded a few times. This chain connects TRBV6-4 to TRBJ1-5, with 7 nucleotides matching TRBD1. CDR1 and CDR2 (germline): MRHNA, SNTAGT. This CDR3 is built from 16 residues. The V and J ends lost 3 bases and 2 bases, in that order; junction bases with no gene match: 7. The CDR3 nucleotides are TGTGCCAGCAGTGATCCACAGGGGTCACGCAATCAGCCCCAGCATTTT. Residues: CASSDPQGSRNQPQHF.

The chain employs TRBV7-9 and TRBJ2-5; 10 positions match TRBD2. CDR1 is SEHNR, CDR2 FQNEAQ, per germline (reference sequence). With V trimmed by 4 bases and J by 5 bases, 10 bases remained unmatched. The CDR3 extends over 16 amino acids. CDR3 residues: CASSSNRLAGWETQYF. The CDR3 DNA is TGTGCCAGCAGCTCAAATAGACTAGCGGGTTGGGAGACCCAGTACTTC.

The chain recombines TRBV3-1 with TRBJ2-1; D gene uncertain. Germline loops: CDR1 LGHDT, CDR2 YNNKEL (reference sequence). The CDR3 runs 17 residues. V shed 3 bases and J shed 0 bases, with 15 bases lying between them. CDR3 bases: TGTGCCAGCAGCCAGGGTTACGGCACTTTCTCCTACAATGAGCAGTTCTTC. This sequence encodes CASSQGYGTFSYNEQFF.

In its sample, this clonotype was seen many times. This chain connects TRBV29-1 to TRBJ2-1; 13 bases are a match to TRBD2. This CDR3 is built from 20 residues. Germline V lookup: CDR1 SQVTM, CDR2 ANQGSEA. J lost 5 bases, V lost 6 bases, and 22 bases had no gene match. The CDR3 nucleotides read TGCAGCGTAGACAGGGGGCGCGGGACTAGCGGGACAAATCTTAACAATGAGCAGTTCTTC. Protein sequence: CSVDRGRGTSGTNLNNEQFF.

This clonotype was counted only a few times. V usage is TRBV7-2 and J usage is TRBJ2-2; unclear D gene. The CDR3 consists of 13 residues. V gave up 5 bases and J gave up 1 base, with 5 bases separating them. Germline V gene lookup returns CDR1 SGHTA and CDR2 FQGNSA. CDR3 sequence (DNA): TGTGCCAGCAGCCGGGTGAACACCGGGGAGCTGTTTTTT. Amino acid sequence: CASSRVNTGELFF. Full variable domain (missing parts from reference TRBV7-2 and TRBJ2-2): GAGVSQSPSNKVTEKGKDVELRCDPISGHTALYWYRQSLGQGLEFLIYFQGNSAPDKSGLPSDRFSAERTGGSVSTLTIQRTQQEDSAVYLCASSRVNTGELFFGEGSRLTVL.

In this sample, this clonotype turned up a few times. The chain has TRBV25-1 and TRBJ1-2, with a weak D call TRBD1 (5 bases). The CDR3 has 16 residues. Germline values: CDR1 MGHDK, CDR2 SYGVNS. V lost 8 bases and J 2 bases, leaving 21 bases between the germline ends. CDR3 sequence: CASSPLEGRANYGYTF. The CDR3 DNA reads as TGTGCCAGCTCACCATTAGAGGGCAGGGCAAACTATGGCTACACCTTC.

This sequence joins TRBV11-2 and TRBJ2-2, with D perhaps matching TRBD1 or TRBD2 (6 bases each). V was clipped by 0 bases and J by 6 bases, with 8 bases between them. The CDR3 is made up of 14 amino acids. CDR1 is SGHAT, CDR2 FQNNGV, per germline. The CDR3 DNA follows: TGTGCCAGCAGCTTAGATAGGGGGGCCGGGGAGCTGTTTTTT. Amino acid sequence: CASSLDRGAGELFF.

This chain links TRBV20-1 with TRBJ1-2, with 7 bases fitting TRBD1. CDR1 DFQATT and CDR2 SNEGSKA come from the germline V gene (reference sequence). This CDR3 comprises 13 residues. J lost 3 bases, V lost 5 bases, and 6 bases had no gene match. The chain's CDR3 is CSASTGPYYGYTF. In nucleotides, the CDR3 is TGCAGTGCTTCGACAGGGCCTTACTATGGCTACACCTTC.

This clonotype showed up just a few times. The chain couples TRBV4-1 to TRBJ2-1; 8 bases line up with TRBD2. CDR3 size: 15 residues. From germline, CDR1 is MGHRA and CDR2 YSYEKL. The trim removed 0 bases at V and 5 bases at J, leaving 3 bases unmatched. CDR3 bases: TGCGCCAGCAGCCAAGAAGGACTAGCCGACAATGAGCAGTTCTTC. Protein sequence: CASSQEGLADNEQFF.

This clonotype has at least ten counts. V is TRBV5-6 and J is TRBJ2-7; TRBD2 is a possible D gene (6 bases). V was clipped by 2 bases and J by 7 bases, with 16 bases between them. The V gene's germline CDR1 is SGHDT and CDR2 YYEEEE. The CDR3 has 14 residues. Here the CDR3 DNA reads TGTGCCAGCAGCTTTCTAGCGAGGAGTGGGGAGCAGTACTTC. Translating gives CASSFLARSGEQYF. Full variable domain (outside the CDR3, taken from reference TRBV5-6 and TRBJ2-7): DAGVTQSPTHLIKTRGQQVTLRCSPKSGHDTVSWYQQALGQGPQFIFQYYEEEERQRGNFPDRFSGHQFPNYSSELNVNALLLGDSALYLCASSFLARSGEQYFGPGTRLTVT.

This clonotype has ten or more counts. The CDR3 spells CASSSDYKGNEQFF. CDR3 bases: TGTGCCAGCAGCTCCGATTATAAGGGGAATGAGCAGTTCTTC. V usage is TRBV11-2 and J usage is TRBJ2-1, with a tentative D call TRBD1 (5 bases). This CDR3 contains 14 residues. Trimming took 4 bases from V and 7 from J, leaving 14 bases between them. Germline V gene data show CDR1 as SGHAT and CDR2 as FQNNGV. Based on the CDR3 plus reference TRBV11-2 and TRBJ2-1, the full variable domain is EAGVAQSPRYKIIEKRQSVAFWCNPISGHATLYWYQQILGQGPKLLIQFQNNGVVDDSQLPKDRFSAERLKGVDSTLKIQPAKLEDSAVYLCASSSDYKGNEQFFGPGTRLTVL.

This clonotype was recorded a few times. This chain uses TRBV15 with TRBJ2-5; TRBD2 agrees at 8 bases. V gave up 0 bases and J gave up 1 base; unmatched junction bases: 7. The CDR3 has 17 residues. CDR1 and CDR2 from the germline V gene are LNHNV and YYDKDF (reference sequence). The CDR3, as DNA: TGTGCCACCAGCAGAGATATGGCTAGCGGGTTCCAAGAGACCCAGTACTTC. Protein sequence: CATSRDMASGFQETQYF.

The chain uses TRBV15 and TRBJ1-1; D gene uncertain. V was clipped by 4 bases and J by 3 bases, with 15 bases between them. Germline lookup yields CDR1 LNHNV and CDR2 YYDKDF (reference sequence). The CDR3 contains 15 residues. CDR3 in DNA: TGTGCCACCAGCAACCCCGGGAGCAAGGACACTGAAGCTTTCTTT. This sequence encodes CATSNPGSKDTEAFF.

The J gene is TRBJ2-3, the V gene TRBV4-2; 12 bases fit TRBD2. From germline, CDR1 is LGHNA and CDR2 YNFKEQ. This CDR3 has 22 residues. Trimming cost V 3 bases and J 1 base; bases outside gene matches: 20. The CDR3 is CASSHPSPGLAGPLHGTDTQYF. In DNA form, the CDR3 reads TGTGCCAGCAGCCACCCAAGCCCGGGACTAGCGGGCCCCCTACATGGCACAGATACGCAGTATTTT.

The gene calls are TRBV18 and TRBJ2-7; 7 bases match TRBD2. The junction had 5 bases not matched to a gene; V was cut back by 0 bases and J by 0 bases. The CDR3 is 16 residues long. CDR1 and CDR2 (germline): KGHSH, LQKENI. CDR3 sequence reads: CASSPPRGIISYEQYF. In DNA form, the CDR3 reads TGTGCCAGCTCACCACCGCGGGGGATAATCTCCTACGAGCAGTACTTC.